Listed below are T cell receptor beta chains from one sample, sequenced in a study of blood T cell repertoires in COVID-19. Assay: immunoSEQ multiplex PCR; the TCRdb copy retains only in-frame clones and omits some. The table has around 150,000 clones, 80% seen once. Material: PBMCs or T cells enriched from blood (not recorded which). The receptors stem from a woman aged 60-75 years who had recovered from COVID-19. The CDR3 runs from the conserved cysteine through the conserved F or W. A D gene is named only where the DNA matches it firmly. Rows give clone size only sometimes, using once, few, many, or a class for an expanded clone.

D gene	V gene	clone size	J gene	CDR3 DNA	CDR3 protein
NA	TRBV4-2	NA	TRBJ2-3	TGTGCCAGCAGCCAAGATCCGGCAGGGCCAGATACGCAGTATTTT	CASSQDPAGPDTQYF
NA	TRBV7-9	NA	TRBJ1-4	TGTGCCAGCAGCTTAAGACGACAAGATGAAAAACTGTTTTTT	CASSLRRQDEKLFF
TRBD1	TRBV19	NA	TRBJ1-2	TGTGCCAGTACGACAGGGGGGGTTTCTTCCCTTAACTATGGCTACACCTTC	CASTTGGVSSLNYGYTF
NA	TRBV5-1	NA	TRBJ1-2	TGCGCCAGCAGCGGAACAGGTTTCGACTACACCTTC	CASSGTGFDYTF
NA	TRBV6-1	NA	TRBJ2-3	TGTGCCAGCAGTGAAGACAGAAATACGCAGTATTTT	CASSEDRNTQYF
NA	TRBV6-5	NA	TRBJ1-4	TGTGCCAGCAGTTACTTCAGTACAACTAATGAAAAACTGTTTTTT	CASSYFSTTNEKLFF
TRBD2	TRBV3-1/TRBV3-2	once	TRBJ2-1	TGTGCCAGCAGTCGGACTAGCGGGGTCCACTCCTACAATGAGCAGTTCTTC	CASSRTSGVHSYNEQFF
TRBD1	TRBV27	NA	TRBJ1-1	TGTGCCAGCAGCTCGAGACAGGGCCGGAACACTGAAGCTTTCTTT	CASSSRQGRNTEAFF
NA	TRBV7-2	once	TRBJ2-5	TGTGCCAGCAGCCCGGGCCGACAGGTTATGGAGACCCAGTACTTC	CASSPGRQVMETQYF
TRBD1	TRBV25-1	many	TRBJ1-6	TGTGCCAGCAGTCCCTCCGACAGGGCGCCCAGTTCACCCCTCCACTTT	CASSPSDRAPSSPLHF
TRBD2	TRBV6-1	NA	TRBJ2-1	TGTGCCAGCAGTGAATGGGGAACTAGCGGGGAATACAATGAGCAGTTCTTC	CASSEWGTSGEYNEQFF
NA	TRBV14	NA	TRBJ2-7	TGTGCCAGCAGCGGAGCCGCTCTTGGATACGAGCAGTACTTC	CASSGAALGYEQYF
TRBD2	TRBV19	NA	TRBJ2-7	TGTGCCAGTAGTCACCGGGGGGAGTACGAGCAGTACTTC	CASSHRGEYEQYF
TRBD1	TRBV6-1	NA	TRBJ2-6	TGTGCCAGCAGTGAACAGGGGGCTGGGGCCAACGTCCTGACTTTC	CASSEQGAGANVLTF
NA	TRBV7-3	many	TRBJ2-3	TGTGCCAGCAGCTTACGCGGGGAATCAGATACGCAGTATTTT	CASSLRGESDTQYF
NA	TRBV18	NA	TRBJ1-1	TGTGCCAGCTCACCTTCACCACGAGGTAACACTGAAGCTTTCTTT	CASSPSPRGNTEAFF
TRBD2	TRBV11-3	NA	TRBJ2-3	TGTGCCAGCAGCTCCCCGAGCGGGGGCACAGATACGCAGTATTTT	CASSSPSGGTDTQYF
TRBD1	TRBV12-3/TRBV12-4	NA	TRBJ1-5	TGTGCCAGCAACGGACAGGCCAATCAGCCCCAGCATTTT	CASNGQANQPQHF
NA	TRBV7-9	few	TRBJ1-3	TGTGCCAGCAGCTTAGCTTCGGGTACTGGAAACACCATATATTTT	CASSLASGTGNTIYF
NA	TRBV6-1	NA	TRBJ2-7	TGTGCCAGCAGTGAAGCGGCCAGGGGTTACGAGCAGTACTTC	CASSEAARGYEQYF
NA	TRBV25-1	NA	TRBJ2-5	TGTGCCAGCAGCTGGCGGGGTGGGAAAGAGACCCAGTACTTC	CASSWRGGKETQYF
NA	TRBV30	NA	TRBJ1-1	TGTGCCTGGAGTAACAGGGAGGGTTGGGTAACTGAAGCTTTCTTT	CAWSNREGWVTEAFF
NA	TRBV3-1/TRBV3-2	NA	TRBJ1-2	TGTGCCAGCAGCCAAGAAACCGCCAGGGGCGGTGACTATGGCTACACCTTC	CASSQETARGGDYGYTF
NA	TRBV2	NA	TRBJ1-6	TGTGCCAGCAAGGAGTCTGATAATTCACCCCTCCACTTT	CASKESDNSPLHF
TRBD1	TRBV2	NA	TRBJ2-6	TGTGCCAGGGACAGGAAAAGCTCTGGGGCCAACGTCCTGACTTTC	CARDRKSSGANVLTF
NA	TRBV2	NA	TRBJ1-2	TGTGCCAGCACCGCGGGACTGCGACCTAACTATGGCTACACCTTC	CASTAGLRPNYGYTF
TRBD2	TRBV6-2/TRBV6-3	NA	TRBJ2-1	TGTGCCAGCAGTTATGAGTTAGCGGGGGGGGTGGATGAGCAGTTCTTC	CASSYELAGGVDEQFF
NA	TRBV6-5	NA	TRBJ2-2	TGTGCCAGCACCCGGGACACCCCTAGGAACGGGGAGCTGTTTTTT	CASTRDTPRNGELFF
NA	TRBV6-6	NA	TRBJ2-3	TGTGCCAGCAGGGCCAGGGCCGGATCCACAGATACGCAGTATTTT	CASRARAGSTDTQYF
NA	TRBV27	NA	TRBJ2-1	TGTGCCAGCAGTTTATCAAGGGCAGGGAATGAGCAGTTCTTC	CASSLSRAGNEQFF
TRBD1	TRBV30	NA	TRBJ1-1	TGTGCCTGGAGTTTACAGGGGGGAACTGAAGCTTTCTTT	CAWSLQGGTEAFF
NA	TRBV27	NA	TRBJ2-4	TGTGCCAGCAGTTTATTAGGCAGACTTGACATTCAGTACTTC	CASSLLGRLDIQYF
NA	TRBV19	NA	TRBJ1-2	TGTGCCAGTAGTATTCAATCCTATGGCTACACCTTC	CASSIQSYGYTF
NA	TRBV27	NA	TRBJ1-4	TGTGCCAGCAGTTTCTATTTGTCAGGGGCAACTAATGAAAAACTGTTTTTT	CASSFYLSGATNEKLFF
TRBD2	TRBV7-7	NA	TRBJ2-5	TGTGCCAGCAGCCATTCAGGGACTATCGGGGAGACCCAGTACTTC	CASSHSGTIGETQYF
TRBD2	TRBV30	NA	TRBJ2-2	TGTGCCTGGACTATGAACGGGGGGGCCACCGGGGAGCTGTTTTTT	CAWTMNGGATGELFF
TRBD2	TRBV11-2	NA	TRBJ2-5	TGTGCCAGTTCAGACCGGACTAGCGGGGGGGCGAAGGCGACCCAGTACTTC	CASSDRTSGGAKATQYF
TRBD1	TRBV7-6	few	TRBJ1-6	TGTGCCAGCAGCCCTGGGACAGATTATTCACCCCTCCACTTT	CASSPGTDYSPLHF
NA	TRBV24-1	NA	TRBJ2-2	TGTGCCACCAGTGATGACAGTAACACCGGGGAGCTGTTTTTT	CATSDDSNTGELFF
NA	TRBV6-1	NA	TRBJ1-2	TGTGCCAGCAGTGAAGCGTTCAGTAACTATGGCTACACCTTC	CASSEAFSNYGYTF
NA	TRBV2	NA	TRBJ1-5	TGTGCCAGCAGTGGGGTTTTAGATCCCGGGGTTCAGCCCCAGCATTTT	CASSGVLDPGVQPQHF
TRBD2	TRBV7-9	NA	TRBJ2-5	TGTGCCAGCAGCTTAACGGTGTTAGCGGGGGCTCAGACCCAGTACTTC	CASSLTVLAGAQTQYF
NA	TRBV5-1	NA	TRBJ2-5	TGCGCCAGCAGCCCTTCCCGGCAAGAGACCCAGTACTTC	CASSPSRQETQYF
TRBD1	TRBV7-9	NA	TRBJ1-3	TGTGCCAGCAGCTTTGGGGACAGTTCGGCTGGAAACACCATATATTTT	CASSFGDSSAGNTIYF
TRBD1	TRBV29-1	NA	TRBJ1-1	TGCAGCGTTGATCGGGGACAGTCCACTGAAGCTTTCTTT	CSVDRGQSTEAFF
NA	TRBV30	many	TRBJ1-2	TGTGCCTTGGGACACAATTATGGCTACACCTTC	CALGHNYGYTF
NA	TRBV5-1	NA	TRBJ1-2	TGCGCCAGCAGCTTCGGTGGGCAGGGGAACTATGGCTACACCTTC	CASSFGGQGNYGYTF
NA	TRBV29-1	NA	TRBJ1-2	TGCAGCGTTGACCAGTCCCCTAACTATGGCTACACCTTC	CSVDQSPNYGYTF
NA	TRBV4-1	NA	TRBJ1-2	TGCGCCAGCAGCCAAGAGACAGTACCCTCGGATGGCTACACCTTC	CASSQETVPSDGYTF
NA	TRBV6-6	NA	TRBJ1-1	TGTGCCAGCAGTTACGCCCTCAGGGTTGGCACTGAAGCTTTCTTT	CASSYALRVGTEAFF
NA	TRBV3-1/TRBV3-2	NA	TRBJ2-7	TGTGCCAGCAGCCAGAACAGGGTCCTCTCCTACGAGCAGTACTTC	CASSQNRVLSYEQYF
NA	TRBV5-4	NA	TRBJ2-6	TGTGCCAGCAGCTTGGGGCAGGGCTACACTGGGGCCAACGTCCTGACTTTC	CASSLGQGYTGANVLTF
NA	TRBV12-3/TRBV12-4	NA	TRBJ2-2	TGTGCCGTCTTCCTCAGGGGGGCCGGGGAGCTGTTTTTT	CAVFLRGAGELFF
NA	TRBV24-1	once	TRBJ2-5	TGTGCCACCAGTGATTGGGAAGCCGGGAAAGAGACCCAGTACTTC	CATSDWEAGKETQYF
NA	TRBV3-1/TRBV3-2	NA	TRBJ2-3	TGTGCCAGCAGCCGGGACTCAGATACGCAGTATTTT	CASSRDSDTQYF
TRBD1	TRBV30	NA	TRBJ1-3	TGTGCCTGGAGAAGGGACAGGGGATACTCTGGAAACACCATATATTTT	CAWRRDRGYSGNTIYF
TRBD1	TRBV7-2	NA	TRBJ2-7	TGTGCCAGCAGCCAGAGGCCGGGACAGCCTGACGAGCAGTACTTC	CASSQRPGQPDEQYF